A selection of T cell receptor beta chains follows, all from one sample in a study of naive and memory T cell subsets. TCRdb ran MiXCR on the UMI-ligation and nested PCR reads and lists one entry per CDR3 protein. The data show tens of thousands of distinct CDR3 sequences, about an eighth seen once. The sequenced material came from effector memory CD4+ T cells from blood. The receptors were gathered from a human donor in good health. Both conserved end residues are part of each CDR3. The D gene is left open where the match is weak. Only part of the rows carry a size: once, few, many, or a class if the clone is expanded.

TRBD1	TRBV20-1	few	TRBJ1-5	CSATTGTGGQPQHF	TGCAGTGCTACAACCGGGACAGGCGGTCAGCCCCAGCATTTT
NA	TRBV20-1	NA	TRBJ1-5	CSARDARQSPQHF	TGCAGTGCTAGAGACGCCAGGCAATCGCCCCAGCATTTT
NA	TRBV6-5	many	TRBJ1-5	CASSPSTNQPQHF	TGTGCCAGCAGCCCCAGTACTAACCAGCCCCAGCATTTT
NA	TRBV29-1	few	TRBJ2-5	CSERTGETQYF	TGCAGCGAGCGGACGGGGGAGACCCAGTACTTC
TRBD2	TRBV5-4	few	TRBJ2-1	CASRLAGREGWDEQFF	TGTGCCAGCAGACTAGCGGGACGGGAGGGTTGGGATGAGCAGTTCTTC
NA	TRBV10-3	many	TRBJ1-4	CAIRPDRGNEKLFF	TGTGCCATCAGACCCGATAGGGGCAATGAAAAACTGTTTTTT
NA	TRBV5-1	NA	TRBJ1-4	CASSADTGIANEKLFF	TGCGCCAGCAGCGCGGACACAGGGATAGCTAATGAAAAACTGTTTTTT
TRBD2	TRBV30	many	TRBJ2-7	CAWSAPPGLAGIRDNEQYF	TGTGCCTGGAGTGCGCCCCCGGGACTAGCGGGAATCAGGGATAACGAGCAGTACTTC
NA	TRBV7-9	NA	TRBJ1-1	CASSSARAGNMNTEAFF	TGTGCCAGCAGCTCGGCGCGGGCAGGGAACATGAACACTGAAGCTTTCTTT
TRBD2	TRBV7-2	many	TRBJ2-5	CASSSGFARGQETQYF	TGTGCCAGCAGCTCCGGTTTTGCGCGGGGGCAAGAGACCCAGTACTTC
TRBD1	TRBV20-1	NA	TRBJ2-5	CSARDGLERAGGVFGSETQYF	TGCAGTGCTAGAGATGGGCTGGAGAGAGCAGGGGGCGTTTTCGGGTCAGAGACCCAGTACTTC
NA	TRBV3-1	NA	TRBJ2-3	CASSQPGRTSTDTQYF	TGTGCCAGCAGTCAACCAGGGAGGACTAGCACAGATACGCAGTATTTT
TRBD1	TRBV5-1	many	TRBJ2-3	CASSSQTGGVTDTQYF	TGCGCCAGCAGCTCACAGACAGGGGGCGTTACAGATACGCAGTATTTT
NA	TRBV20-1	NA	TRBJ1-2	CSARAPGLLAYGYTF	TGCAGTGCTCGGGCACCGGGACTCCTTGCGTATGGCTACACCTTC
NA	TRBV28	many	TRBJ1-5	CASTYSAEPQHF	TGTGCCAGCACCTACTCCGCCGAGCCCCAGCATTTT
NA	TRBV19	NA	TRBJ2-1	CATRGGGDLNEQFF	TGTGCCACCCGGGGTGGTGGGGACCTCAATGAGCAGTTCTTC
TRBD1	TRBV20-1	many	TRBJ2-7	CSSQPGQGYEQYF	TGCAGTTCTCAACCGGGACAGGGCTACGAGCAGTACTTC
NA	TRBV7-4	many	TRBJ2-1	CASSDGRRGVEEFF	TGTGCCAGCAGCGACGGCCGACGGGGCGTAGAGGAGTTCTTC
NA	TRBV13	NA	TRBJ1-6	CASSLSGAHNSPLHF	TGTGCCAGCAGCTTAAGCGGGGCCCATAATTCACCCCTCCACTTT
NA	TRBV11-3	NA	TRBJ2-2	CASSLDPGLAGELFF	TGTGCCAGCAGCTTAGATCCAGGTCTAGCGGGGGAGCTGTTTTTT